The 25 T cell receptor beta chains below come from one sample, sequenced in a study of T cells in Graves' hyperthyroidism and ophthalmopathy (dated by TCRdb to 2018 to 2020). Libraries were built with multiplex PCR. The sequencer listed for this sample is Illumina HiSeq 2000. Amplification of TCR beta CDR3 regions was carried out from RNA transcripts. A first-round RT-PCR of the TCR CDR3 used the HTBI primer set with the Qiagen OneStep RT-PCR kit. The public reads were run again by TCRdb, first through fastp at Q25 and then through MiXCR, and only productive beta chains were kept. Rows are unified per CDR3 protein, each entry keeping the most common DNA and genes. The sample includes about 500,000 distinct CDR3 sequences, with 13% to 15% observed a single time. The ten largest clones take up less than 20% of the sample. The source material was blood. These TCRs come from a woman aged 18-30 years with Graves' hyperthyroidism.

This clonotype was seen at least ten times. The CDR3 sequence: CASSAWNTEAFF. CDR3 sequence (DNA): TGTGCCAGCAGTGCGTGGAACACTGAAGCTTTCTTT. This rearrangement joins TRBV2 to TRBJ1-1; no clear D. V was shortened by 4 bases and J by 1 base, with 4 bases between the two germline ends. This CDR3 has 12 residues. In germline, CDR1 is SNHLY, CDR2 FYNNEI.

This clonotype has just a few counts. Germline is not matched at one junction end, which may reflect a read error. The genes are TRBV20-1 and TRBJ2-1; 7 bases map to TRBD2. CDR3 length: 15 residues. The germline V gene has CDR1 DFQATT and CDR2 SNEGSKA (reference sequence). As DNA, the CDR3 is TGCAGTGCTGGAACCCCCCGGGACTACTACAATGAGCAGCTCTTC. This encodes CSAGTPRDYYNEQLF.

This clonotype has ten or more counts. The chain combines TRBV5-1 with TRBJ2-7, with 13 nucleotides matching TRBD2. With V trimmed by 4 bases and J by 4 bases, 8 bases remained unmatched. The CDR3 is 16 residues long. From germline, CDR1 is SGHRS and CDR2 YFSETQ. Here the CDR3 reads CASSPWTSGSGYEQYV. DNA of the CDR3: TGCGCCAGCAGCCCTTGGACTAGCGGGAGCGGTTACGAGCAGTACGTC.

This clonotype was recorded a few times. The chain uses TRBV7-2 and TRBJ2-7; 8 positions agree with TRBD1. Germline values: CDR1 SGHTA, CDR2 FQGNSA. The CDR3 extends over 15 amino acids. The junction had 9 bases not matched to a gene; V was cut back by 4 bases and J by 4 bases. The CDR3, as DNA: TGTGCCAGCAGCTCGTGGACAGGGATCCCTTACGAGCAGTACTTC. It translates to CASSSWTGIPYEQYF.

The chain carries TRBV11-1 and TRBJ2-5; TRBD1 matches 8 bases. With 4 bases clipped from V and 5 bases from J, the junction kept 6 bases outside the gene matches. Per the germline V gene, CDR1 is SGHAT and CDR2 is FQDESV (reference sequence). This CDR3 spans 14 amino acids. CDR3 DNA: TGTGCCAGCAGCTCCGGACAGGGCTTTGAGACCCAGTACTTC. This sequence encodes CASSSGQGFETQYF.

As regards this clonotype: This may arise from a read error, as a much more abundant clone is one base away. The CDR3 loop reads CPSSSAPRGIGNTIYF. Here the CDR3 DNA reads TGTCCCAGCAGTTCGGCCCCCAGGGGGATTGGAAACACCATATATTTT. This chain connects TRBV12-3 or TRBV12-4 to TRBJ1-3, with 7 bases matching TRBD1. This CDR3 is 16 amino acids long.

The chain has TRBV7-9 and TRBJ2-1; possible D gene TRBD2, 5 bases. The CDR3 is 13 residues long. V was cut by 6 bases and J by 0 bases, with 6 bases left in between. Looked up from germline, CDR1 is SEHNR and CDR2 is FQNEAQ (reference sequence). CDR3 bases: TGTGCCAGCAGGGCGGGCTCCTACAATGAGCAGTTCTTC. This translates into CASRAGSYNEQFF.

This clonotype was counted a few times. The V call is TRBV6-5, the J call TRBJ1-1; D gene ambiguous. This CDR3 comprises 13 residues. V dropped 4 bases and J dropped 5 bases, with 11 bases sitting between them. CDR1 and CDR2 (germline): MNHEY, SVGAGI. For the CDR3, the DNA is TGTGCCAGCAGTTCCCAACGGCAAACTGAAGCTTTCTTT. Translated: CASSSQRQTEAFF.

As concerns this clonotype: The junction shows a germline mismatch at one end, possibly a read error. V usage is TRBV4-2 and J usage is TRBJ1-4; 10 positions agree with TRBD1. The germline V gene encodes CDR1 LGHNA and CDR2 YNFKEQ. The CDR3 totals 16 residues. The CDR3 bases are TGTGCCAGCAGCCAAGGGGAGGACAGGGGGAATGAAGAACTGTTTTTT. It encodes CASSQGEDRGNEELFF.

The table lists this clonotype with many counts. The rearrangement links TRBV20-1 to TRBJ2-7; TRBD2 matches 13 bases. With V trimmed by 0 bases and J by 2 bases, 4 bases remained unmatched. Germline CDR1 reads DFQATT; CDR2 reads SNEGSKA (reference sequence). The CDR3 consists of 16 residues. The CDR3: CSARDDGLAGAYEQYF. The CDR3 DNA sequence: TGCAGTGCTAGAGATGACGGACTAGCGGGGGCCTACGAGCAGTACTTC.

Ten or more counts support this clonotype. The rearrangement uses TRBV20-1 and TRBJ1-1; possibly TRBD1 for D (6 bases). V gave up 1 base and J gave up 1 base, with 13 bases separating them. This CDR3 comprises 15 residues. Per germline, CDR1 DFQATT and CDR2 SNEGSKA (reference sequence). The CDR3 DNA follows: TGCAGTGCTAGAGGCCCCTTAGGGGGGAACACTGAAGCTTTCTTT. This gives the protein CSARGPLGGNTEAFF.

This clonotype was observed a few times. The J gene is TRBJ2-1, the V gene TRBV3-1, with a possible D match to TRBD2 (6 bases). This CDR3 has 13 residues. Trimming took 4 bases from V and 7 from J, leaving 11 bases between them. CDR1 and CDR2 (germline): LGHDT, YNNKEL (reference sequence). CDR3 nucleotide sequence: TGTGCCAGCAGCCCCGGGACTTTGAATGAGCAGTTCTTC. Translation: CASSPGTLNEQFF.

This clonotype turned up a few times. A clone one base away is much larger, so this may be a read error. The V call is TRBV3-1, the J call TRBJ2-3; D gene unclear. The germline gives CDR1 LGHDT, CDR2 YNNKEL (reference sequence). Between the trimmed V and J ends, which lost 0 bases and 6 bases, there was a span of 10 bases. The CDR3 has 14 amino acids. This CDR3 is CASSQDTKWDTQYF. CDR3 sequence (DNA): TGTGCCAGCAGCCAAGATACTAAATGGGATACGCAGTATTTT.

In this sample, this clonotype turned up many times. The rearrangement joins TRBV12-3 or TRBV12-4 to TRBJ2-1, with 7 bases fitting TRBD1. This CDR3 is built from 13 residues. V trimming: 1 base; J trimming: 12 bases; junction bases outside the gene matches: 6. CDR3 sequence (DNA): TGTGCCAGCAGTTTAGAGGGGGCTCAGGGGCAGTTCTTC. It yields the protein CASSLEGAQGQFF.

This clonotype has at least ten counts. CDR3 loop: CSARPPLSGGADTQYF. DNA for the CDR3: TGCAGTGCTAGACCCCCCCTGTCTGGGGGCGCAGATACGCAGTATTTT. The V gene is TRBV20-1, the J gene TRBJ2-3, with D maybe TRBD1 (6 bases). CDR1 and CDR2 from the germline V gene are DFQATT and SNEGSKA (reference sequence). The V end was cut by 2 bases, the J end by 4 bases, with 19 bases between. The CDR3 runs 16 residues.

This clonotype was picked up many times. The V gene is TRBV19, the J gene TRBJ1-4; TRBD1 is a possible D gene (5 bases). This CDR3 contains 13 residues. V gave up 6 bases and J gave up 0 bases, with 5 bases separating them. The germline V gene encodes CDR1 LNHDA and CDR2 SQIVND (reference sequence). As DNA, the CDR3 is TGTGCCAGTAGAGGGGCAACTAATGAAAAACTGTTTTTT. Translated, it gives CASRGATNEKLFF. The full variable domain, its missing parts supplied by reference TRBV19 and TRBJ1-4, is DGGITQSPKYLFRKEGQNVTLSCEQNLNHDAMYWYRQDPGQGLRLIYYSQIVNDFQKGDIAEGYSVSREKKESFPLTVTSAQKNPTAFYLCASRGATNEKLFFGSGTQLSVL.

At least ten counts were recorded for this clonotype. V and J are TRBV7-9 and TRBJ2-5; TRBD2 matches at 9 bases. Germline CDR1 is SEHNR and CDR2 is FQNEAQ (reference sequence). The CDR3 runs to 17 residues. Losses at the gene ends were 8 bases for V and 4 bases for J; bases not matched to a gene: 17. CDR3 sequence reads: CASGEEGREGPGETQYF. The CDR3 nucleotides read TGTGCCAGCGGCGAAGAGGGGCGGGAGGGCCCTGGAGAGACCCAGTACTTC.

At least ten counts were recorded for this clonotype. The genes are TRBV19 and TRBJ1-1, with D tentatively TRBD1 (6 bases). V was pared by 11 bases and J by 6 bases, with 19 bases between. The CDR3 consists of 13 residues. Germline CDR1 is LNHDA and CDR2 is SQIVND (reference sequence). CDR3 sequence reads: CALRGGRGAEAFF. The CDR3 nucleotides read TGTGCCCTACGGGGGGGGCGCGGGGCTGAAGCTTTCTTT.

This clonotype was counted ten times or more. The chain links TRBV7-9 to TRBJ1-2, with D possibly being TRBD1 (5 bases). This CDR3 contains 15 residues. Germline-derived CDR1 and CDR2 are SEHNR and FQNEAQ (reference sequence). Trimming took 5 bases from V and 2 from J, leaving 15 bases between them. In DNA form, the CDR3 reads TGTGCCAGCAGCCCCCCCGACAGCCTAAACTATGGCTACACCTTC. Encoded protein: CASSPPDSLNYGYTF.

This clonotype has a count of ten or more. The J gene is TRBJ2-5, the V gene TRBV7-2; D tentatively reads TRBD1 or TRBD2 (5 bases each). The CDR3 totals 15 residues. Trimming took off 3 bases at V and 4 bases at J, with 15 bases between the two ends. Germline CDR1 and CDR2: SGHTA and FQGNSA. The CDR3 is CASSFRVPGGETQYF. The CDR3 DNA reads as TGTGCCAGCAGCTTCAGGGTCCCTGGGGGAGAGACCCAGTACTTC. Drawing the rest from reference TRBV7-2 and TRBJ2-5, the complete variable domain is GAGVSQSPSNKVTEKGKDVELRCDPISGHTALYWYRQSLGQGLEFLIYFQGNSAPDKSGLPSDRFSAERTGGSVSTLTIQRTQQEDSAVYLCASSFRVPGGETQYFGPGTRLLVL.

The J gene is TRBJ2-5, the V gene TRBV5-1; D is uncertain. V shed 1 base and J shed 5 bases, with 9 bases lying between them. Germline CDR1 is SGHRS and CDR2 is YFSETQ. The CDR3 extends over 13 amino acids. The CDR3 sequence: CASSLRVRETQYF. CDR3 nucleotide sequence: TGCGCCAGCAGCTTGAGGGTCCGGGAGACCCAGTACTTC.

This clonotype was seen at least ten times. The chain combines TRBV9 with TRBJ1-2, with TRBD1 as a possible D gene (6 bases). The CDR3 consists of 17 residues. Germline values: CDR1 SGDLS, CDR2 YYNGEE. Trimming took 0 bases from V and 0 from J, leaving 15 bases between them. DNA of the CDR3: TGTGCCAGCAGCGTAGATTTTGGGGGGCAGGCTAACTATGGCTACACCTTC. Its protein is CASSVDFGGQANYGYTF. The whole variable domain, remainder taken from reference TRBV9 and TRBJ1-2, is DSGVTQTPKHLITATGQRVTLRCSPRSGDLSVYWYQQSLDQGLQFLIQYYNGEERAKGNILERFSAQQFPDLHSELNLSSLELGDSALYFCASSVDFGGQANYGYTFGSGTRLTVV.

This clonotype came up many times. The V and J genes are TRBV20-1 and TRBJ2-5; D is uncertain. Trimming pared 5 bases from V and 7 bases from J, leaving 11 bases between. The CDR3 length is 11 residues. CDR1 and CDR2 from the germline V gene are DFQATT and SNEGSKA (reference sequence). In nucleotides, the CDR3 is TGCAGTGCTCGTGTTCGTGGGACCCAGTACTTC. Protein sequence: CSARVRGTQYF.

The CDR3 DNA follows: TGTGCCAGCACCCCCGGAGAAGGGGACTCCTCCTACGAGCAGTACTTC. The encoded protein is CASTPGEGDSSYEQYF. V usage is TRBV9 and J usage is TRBJ2-7, with D possibly TRBD2 on 6 matching bases. Trimming stripped 6 bases from V and 0 bases from J, with 19 bases between. The CDR3 length is 16 residues. Per germline, CDR1 SGDLS and CDR2 YYNGEE. The full variable domain, in which reference TRBV9 and TRBJ2-7 provide the parts outside the CDR3, is DSGVTQTPKHLITATGQRVTLRCSPRSGDLSVYWYQQSLDQGLQFLIQYYNGEERAKGNILERFSAQQFPDLHSELNLSSLELGDSALYFCASTPGEGDSSYEQYFGPGTRLTVT.

This clonotype has ten or more counts. This chain links TRBV6-5 with TRBJ2-5, with 15 bases identical to TRBD2. The CDR3 is made up of 17 amino acids. V was clipped by 0 bases and J by 2 bases; unmatched bases: 1. In germline, CDR1 is MNHEY, CDR2 SVGAGI. The CDR3 DNA sequence: TGTGCCAGCAGTTACTCGGGACTAGCGGGAGGACAAGAGACCCAGTACTTC. It specifies CASSYSGLAGGQETQYF.